The next 13 T cell receptor beta chains were all read from a single sample in a study of shared clonotypes between healthy human individuals. Only in-frame clones appear in the TCRdb table, and some are missing; sequencing was by immunoSEQ multiplex PCR. The sample has a few million clones, over 90% seen once. Sequenced input: naive CD4+ T cells from PBMCs. Subset noted: CD45RA+ positively selected. The receptors were gathered from a man aged 18 to 29 in good health. Some clones in this sample may be carry-over from other donors' samples.

Concerning this clone itself: A much larger clone differs by one base, so this may be a read error. The J gene is TRBJ1-5, the V gene TRBV27; D remains unclear. Germline CDR1 is MNHEY and CDR2 is SMNVEV (reference sequence). The CDR3 covers 10 residues. The V end was cut by 5 bases, the J end by 4 bases, with 0 bases between. CDR3 region: CASSNQPQHF. The DNA of the CDR3 is TGTGCCAGCAGTAATCAGCCCCAGCATTTT.

The chain is built from TRBV7-2 and TRBJ2-5; D is perhaps TRBD1 (6 bases). Germline V lookup: CDR1 SGHTA, CDR2 FQGNSA. Trimming cost V 4 bases and J 5 bases, with 8 bases left between them. This CDR3 comprises 12 residues. The CDR3 DNA sequence: TGTGCCAGCAGCTACCAGGGGGAGACCCAGTACTTC. Residues: CASSYQGETQYF.

J is TRBJ1-5 and V is TRBV28; 7 bases are a match to TRBD1. Unmatched junction bases numbered 8, after V lost 3 bases and J lost 0 bases. The CDR3 has 17 residues. Germline-derived CDR1 and CDR2 are MDHEN and SYDVKM. The CDR3 reads CASSFPRDRYSNQPQHF. The CDR3 DNA is TGTGCCAGCAGTTTTCCCCGGGACAGATATAGCAATCAGCCCCAGCATTTT. Together with reference TRBV28 and TRBJ1-5, the CDR3 gives the full variable domain: DVKVTQSSRYLVKRTGEKVFLECVQDMDHENMFWYRQDPGLGLRLIYFSYDVKMKEKGDIPEGYSVSREKKERFSLILESASTNQTSMYLCASSFPRDRYSNQPQHFGDGTRLSIL.

The chain couples TRBV5-4 to TRBJ2-3; no clear D. The germline V gene encodes CDR1 SGHNT and CDR2 YYREEE (reference sequence). V lost 2 bases and J 6 bases, leaving 13 bases between the germline ends. CDR3 length equals 14 residues. In DNA, the CDR3 is TGTGCCAGCAGCTTCGGTGGATTAGGGGATACGCAGTATTTT. Its translation is CASSFGGLGDTQYF.

The chain uses TRBV5-1 and TRBJ2-3, with 11 nucleotides matching TRBD2. The CDR3 consists of 16 residues. Germline V CDR1 and CDR2: SGHRS, YFSETQ. V dropped 4 bases and J dropped 0; count of bases not matched to a gene: 4. The CDR3 sequence is CASSIGTSGSTDTQYF. CDR3 DNA: TGCGCCAGCAGCATCGGGACTAGCGGTAGCACAGATACGCAGTATTTT.

This chain joins TRBV5-5 and TRBJ2-1; TRBD2 matches at 11 bases. The CDR3 consists of 15 residues. Germline V CDR1 and CDR2: SGHKS, YYEKEE (reference sequence). Unmatched junction bases numbered 10, after V lost 4 bases and J lost 10 bases. CDR3 sequence (DNA): TGTGCCAGCAGCCCCGGACTAGCGGGTACAAGGGAGCAGTTCTTC. Protein: CASSPGLAGTREQFF.

A few counts support this clone. This chain connects TRBV30 to TRBJ1-2; D unresolved. Germline V gene sequence: CDR1 GTSNPN, CDR2 SVGIG (reference sequence). Trimming removed 4 bases from V and 4 bases from J, with 10 bases in between. This CDR3 comprises 12 residues. DNA of the CDR3: TGTGCCTGGAAGGCAGACCCCTATGGCTACACCTTC. This encodes CAWKADPYGYTF.

V and J are TRBV7-3 and TRBJ2-1, with 7 bases that match TRBD2. CDR3 length: 13 residues. Losses at the gene ends were 3 bases for V and 11 bases for J; bases not matched to a gene: 7. The germline CDR1 and CDR2 sequences are SGHTA and FQGTGA. The CDR3 loop is CASSFPPGTKQFF. The CDR3, as DNA: TGTGCCAGCAGCTTCCCCCCAGGGACTAAGCAGTTCTTC.

This chain uses TRBV19 with TRBJ1-1; D remains ambiguous. Germline CDR1 reads LNHDA; CDR2 reads SQIVND (reference sequence). V was shortened by 4 bases and J by 0 bases, with 9 bases between the two germline ends. This CDR3 comprises 14 residues. The CDR3 is CASSNGRLNTEAFF. CDR3 nucleotide sequence: TGTGCCAGTAGTAATGGCAGATTGAACACTGAAGCTTTCTTT.

The V call is TRBV18, the J call TRBJ1-2; the match to TRBD1 covers 8 bases. Germline-derived CDR1 and CDR2 are KGHSH and LQKENI. V lost 3 bases and J lost 4; bases outside the gene matches: 7. The CDR3 is 15 amino acids. As DNA, the CDR3 is TGTGCCAGCTCACCCGGACAGGGAGAGCGCTATGGCTACACCTTC. This codes for CASSPGQGERYGYTF.

The chain links TRBV11-2 to TRBJ2-2, with D possibly TRBD2 on 6 matching bases. Per the germline V gene, CDR1 is SGHAT and CDR2 is FQNNGV. This CDR3 is 17 amino acids long. The V end was cut by 4 bases, the J end by 0 bases, with 15 bases between. For the CDR3, the DNA is TGTGCCAGCAGCTCCTGGTCGGAGGGAGCGAACACCGGGGAGCTGTTTTTT. Translated, it gives CASSSWSEGANTGELFF.

The V call is TRBV5-1, the J call TRBJ2-4; D is unresolved. The CDR3 runs to 15 residues. The germline gives CDR1 SGHRS, CDR2 YFSETQ. V was shortened by 1 base and J by 6 bases, with 14 bases between the two germline ends. DNA for the CDR3: TGCGCCAGCAGCTTGTTGTGGGATCCGGGAAACATTCAGTACTTC. It translates to CASSLLWDPGNIQYF.

The J gene is TRBJ1-2, the V gene TRBV10-3; D is undetermined. Trimming pared 10 bases from V and 1 base from J, leaving 16 bases between. This CDR3 is 14 amino acids long. Germline V gene lookup returns CDR1 ENHRY and CDR2 SYGVKD. The CDR3 is CATRRGPFNYGYTF. The CDR3 DNA is TGTGCCACCAGACGCGGCCCATTTAACTATGGCTACACCTTC.